Described below is a single T cell receptor beta chain sequence and its context. Trimming pared 5 bases from V and 4 bases from J, leaving 8 bases between. Germline CDR1 is SEHNR and CDR2 is FQNEAQ (reference sequence). The CDR3 is made up of 12 amino acids. This record comes from a study of blood T cell repertoires in COVID-19. Clones were read by immunoSEQ multiplex PCR, and TCRdb kept only the in-frame ones, dropping some. Of under 300,000 clones in the sample, 85% were seen once. This chain connects TRBV7-9 to TRBJ2-5, with D unclear. This sequence originates from a woman in her forties or fifties who had been exposed to COVID-19. Source material: PBMCs or T cells enriched from blood (not recorded which). CDR3 sequence reads: CASSPPGETQYF. CDR3 in DNA: TGTGCCAGCAGCCCCCCGGGAGAGACCCAGTACTTC.